A single sample gave rise to the 20 T cell receptor beta chains below, sequenced in a study of T cell repertoires in cytomegalovirus infection. Each CDR3 protein is one row after TCRdb ran MiXCR on the reads. The table lists some 900,000 distinct CDR3 sequences, approximately 32% of them singletons. No cognate antigen is known for these TCRs. The input for sequencing was cultured CD8+ T cells from PBMCs, taken from culture after CMV antigen stimulation. All receptors come from a human donor in good health (CMV status not recorded). Some clones in this sample may be carry-over from other donors' samples.

J is TRBJ2-2 and V is TRBV20-1; D uncertain. Trimming left V 4 bases short and J 0 bases short, with 6 bases between. CDR3 length: 13 amino acids. The germline gives CDR1 DFQATT, CDR2 SNEGSKA (reference sequence). The CDR3 DNA reads as TGCAGTGCTATCTGGTCGAACACCGGGGAGCTGTTTTTT. As protein: CSAIWSNTGELFF.

The rearrangement links TRBV7-9 to TRBJ2-1; maybe TRBD2 (6 bases). The CDR3 totals 15 residues. Germline CDR1 reads SEHNR; CDR2 reads FQNEAQ (reference sequence). The V and J ends lost 5 bases and 1 base respectively, with 12 bases between them. The CDR3 DNA sequence: TGTGCCAGCAGCGCAAATCGGGGGTCCTACAATGAGCAGTTCTTC. Residues: CASSANRGSYNEQFF.

This clonotype was detected a few times. This chain connects TRBV7-9 to TRBJ1-1; D remains unclear. CDR3 length: 12 amino acids. Trimming shortened V by 1 base and J by 10 bases, and 10 bases separated the two germline ends. Germline lookup yields CDR1 SEHNR and CDR2 FQNEAQ (reference sequence). CDR3 nucleotide sequence: TGTGCCAGCAGCTTAGGATTTGGAGGAGCTTTCTTT. Residues: CASSLGFGGAFF.

This clonotype was recorded at least ten times. V gene TRBV11-2 combines with J gene TRBJ2-7; D unresolved. V lost 5 bases, J lost 1 base, and 12 bases lay in between. CDR1 SGHAT and CDR2 FQNNGV come from the germline V gene. This CDR3 comprises 14 residues. As DNA, the CDR3 is TGTGCCAGCAGCCGGCGACTGGATTCCTACGAGCAGTACGTC. Its protein is CASSRRLDSYEQYV.

This clonotype was picked up one time. In nucleotides, the CDR3 is TGTGCCAGCAGTCCGAAAGACGGGGGGCTAAAAACTGAAGCTTTCTTT. As protein: CASSPKDGGLKTEAFF. The gene calls are TRBV2 and TRBJ1-1; weak D call: TRBD1 (6 bases). The CDR3 is made up of 16 amino acids. Between the trimmed V and J ends, which lost 5 bases and 5 bases, there was a span of 21 bases. Germline V gives CDR1 SNHLY, CDR2 FYNNEI.

In its sample, this clonotype was seen a few times. The chain uses TRBV7-9 and TRBJ2-3, with TRBD2 as a possible D gene (6 bases). The V and J ends lost 4 bases and 5 bases respectively, with 16 bases between them. The CDR3 length is 15 residues. The germline V gene encodes CDR1 SEHNR and CDR2 FQNEAQ (reference sequence). The CDR3 DNA is TGTGCCAGCAGCTCCCCGGGGGTTAGCGGAGATACGCAGTATTTT. This translates into CASSSPGVSGDTQYF.

The chain carries TRBV6-2 or TRBV6-3 and TRBJ2-7; 9 bases agree with TRBD1. The ends lost 5 bases at V and 2 bases at J; junction bases unmatched: 1. Per germline, CDR1 MNHEY and CDR2 SVGEGT. The CDR3 sequence is 13 residues long. The CDR3 is CASSGQGTYEQYV. CDR3 bases: TGTGCCAGCAGTGGACAGGGGACCTACGAGCAGTACGTC.

A few counts support this clonotype. The CDR3 bases are TGTGCCAGCAGGGAGGACAGGGGAAACACTGAAGCTTTCTTT. Protein product: CASREDRGNTEAFF. V is TRBV6-1 and J is TRBJ1-1, with 9 bases matching TRBD1. The CDR3 has 14 residues. After removal of 6 bases from V and 2 bases from J, the junction contained 4 bases not matched to a gene. Germline V gives CDR1 MNHNS, CDR2 SASEGT.

This clonotype appeared many times. V usage is TRBV27 and J usage is TRBJ2-5; no definite D call. Germline values: CDR1 MNHEY, CDR2 SMNVEV (reference sequence). CDR3 length: 13 amino acids. With 5 bases removed from V and 5 bases from J, the gap between germline ends came to 12 bases. As DNA, the CDR3 is TGTGCCAGCAGTCCCCCCACCGCCGAGACCCAGTACTTC. Amino acid sequence: CASSPPTAETQYF.

The chain has TRBV6-2 or TRBV6-3 and TRBJ1-2; D is unresolved. CDR3 size: 16 residues. Germline CDR1 and CDR2: MNHEY and SVGEGT. V was trimmed by 4 bases and J by 2 bases, leaving 17 bases between them. The CDR3 region is CASSLPWTDRNYGYTF. In DNA form, the CDR3 reads TGTGCCAGCAGTTTGCCCTGGACGGATCGCAACTATGGCTACACCTTC.

The CDR3 DNA reads as TGTGCCAGCAAATACGGCGAAAATGAGCAGTTCTTC. Translation gives CASKYGENEQFF. This sequence joins TRBV6-6 and TRBJ2-1; no clear D. Between the trimmed V and J ends, which lost 7 bases and 7 bases, there was a span of 11 bases. Per germline, CDR1 MNHNY and CDR2 SVGAGI (reference sequence). This CDR3 region has 12 residues.

This clonotype was detected a few times. The chain is built from TRBV28 and TRBJ2-3, with TRBD1 as a possible D gene (6 bases). Between the trimmed V and J ends, which lost 6 bases and 2 bases, there was a span of 12 bases. Germline V CDR1 and CDR2: MDHEN, SYDVKM. The CDR3 contains 14 residues. CDR3 sequence (DNA): TGTGCCAGCAGGCCGGGACAACTCACAGATACGCAGTATTTT. Protein sequence: CASRPGQLTDTQYF.

CDR3 region: CASSHHPDRAGNTGELFF. In DNA, the CDR3 is TGTGCCAGCAGCCACCACCCGGACAGGGCGGGAAACACCGGGGAGCTGTTTTTT. V and J are TRBV9 and TRBJ2-2; TRBD1 matches at 8 bases. This CDR3 is built from 18 residues. Looked up from germline, CDR1 is SGDLS and CDR2 is YYNGEE. V gave up 4 bases and J gave up 2 bases; unmatched junction bases: 13.

The chain carries TRBV12-3 or TRBV12-4 and TRBJ1-2; possibly TRBD1 for D (6 bases). CDR3 length: 14 residues. V lost 7 bases and J 10 bases, leaving 22 bases between the germline ends. The CDR3, as DNA: TGTGCCAGCACCTTTGGGGGGCACTACGGCGCCTACACCTTC. The encoded protein is CASTFGGHYGAYTF.

The chain is built from TRBV4-1 and TRBJ2-1; 9 bases align to TRBD1. The CDR3 sequence is 11 residues long. V trimming: 7 bases; J trimming: 16 bases; junction bases outside the gene matches: 8. The germline V gene encodes CDR1 MGHRA and CDR2 YSYEKL. The CDR3 here is CASTSGQGYFF. The CDR3 nucleotides read TGCGCCAGCACTTCGGGACAGGGATATTTCTTC.

The V gene is TRBV6-1, the J gene TRBJ1-6; 7 bases are a match to TRBD1. This CDR3 has 16 amino acids. V was clipped by 6 bases and J by 0 bases; unmatched bases: 5. Germline V gene data show CDR1 as MNHNS and CDR2 as SASEGT. The CDR3 spells CASRDRSNSYNSPLHF. CDR3 DNA sequence: TGTGCCAGCAGGGACAGGTCGAACTCCTATAATTCACCCCTCCACTTT.

There are a few counts of this clonotype. The chain couples TRBV7-6 to TRBJ1-5, with D unresolved. Germline assignment: CDR1 SGHVS and CDR2 FNYEAQ. This CDR3 contains 14 residues. With 5 bases removed from V and 7 bases from J, the gap between germline ends came to 15 bases. CDR3 bases: TGTGCCAGCAGCCCCCGATCTGTTTTACAGCCCCAGCATTTT. Protein: CASSPRSVLQPQHF.

Only a few counts were recorded for this clonotype. The chain recombines TRBV7-9 with TRBJ2-3, with TRBD2 matching 14 bases. This CDR3 has 16 residues. CDR1 and CDR2 from the germline V gene are SEHNR and FQNEAQ (reference sequence). With V trimmed by 5 bases and J by 6 bases, 7 bases remained unmatched. In DNA, the CDR3 is TGTGCCAGCAGCCCGACTAGCGGGGGGGCCGGGGATACGCAGTATTTT. It encodes CASSPTSGGAGDTQYF.

The V call is TRBV7-9, the J call TRBJ2-3; TRBD1 agrees at 8 bases. The CDR3 sequence is 16 residues long. The ends lost 5 bases at V and 0 bases at J; junction bases unmatched: 7. Per germline, CDR1 SEHNR and CDR2 FQNEAQ (reference sequence). CDR3: CASSGAQGGSTDTQYF. For the CDR3, the DNA is TGTGCCAGCAGCGGAGCACAGGGGGGTAGCACAGATACGCAGTATTTT.

This clonotype was observed a few times. The chain joins TRBV27 to TRBJ2-4; D unresolved. V was clipped by 5 bases and J by 7 bases, with 6 bases between them. The CDR3 sequence is 11 residues long. Germline lookup yields CDR1 MNHEY and CDR2 SMNVEV (reference sequence). The chain's CDR3 is CASSRANIQYF. The CDR3 DNA follows: TGTGCCAGCAGTCGGGCGAACATTCAGTACTTC.